This T cell receptor beta chain was identified in a study of blood T cell repertoires in COVID-19. Overall study: The study drew acute and convalescent COVID-19 samples from the United States, Italy and Spain. From T cells, B-cell-depleted T cells, or PBMCs came the material, which was cDNA or gDNA.

Authors' processing steps: Amplification of reference gene primers was used by the study to estimate nucleated cell counts. TCRdb's table, derived via immunoSEQ multiplex PCR, lists solely in-frame clones and lacks some. That table supplies the V and J calls and clone size; D and trimming were determined from the DNA. This table holds about 84,000 clones, roughly 90% found once. The CDR3 spans 12 residues. Germline values: CDR1 SGHTA, CDR2 FQGNSA. V lost 8 bases, J lost 4 bases, and 12 bases lay in between. The chain uses TRBV7-2 and TRBJ2-7; the D gene is possibly TRBD2 (6 bases). Specimen: peripheral blood. The TCR sequence derives from an elderly man with active or convalescent COVID-19. CDR3 loop: CASATGGYEQYF. As DNA, the CDR3 is TGTGCCAGCGCCACCGGGGGTTACGAGCAGTACTTC.